The source of this T cell receptor beta chain is a study of cytomegalovirus exposure and HLA in healthy donors. Remarks on this clone: Its antigen is undetermined.

This CDR3 region has 12 residues. Trimming cost V 2 bases and J 5 bases, with 7 bases left between them. Germline V lookup: CDR1 SGHRS, CDR2 YFSETQ. General study findings and limits: Information on immune exposure was restricted to one variable (CMV serostatus).

Researchers ran the PCR with 60 Vbeta and 13 Jbeta primers. Using immunoSEQ multiplex PCR, the repertoire was profiled, and TCRdb retains in-frame clones only, with some absent. The sample holds nearly 300,000 clones, roughly 88% seen once. Source material: PBMCs. V is TRBV5-1 and J is TRBJ2-5; unclear D gene. This TCR came from a man between 40 and 49 years old in good health and CMV-seropositive. The CDR3 sequence: CASSFEQETQYF. CDR3 coding DNA: TGCGCCAGCAGCTTCGAACAGGAGACCCAGTACTTC.